This T cell receptor (beta chain) is from a study of T-cell reconstitution after alpha-beta-depleted transplantation in children. Study conclusions and caveats: The authors attributed T-cell counts and diversity one year after transplant mostly to newly produced T cells.

The authors prepared the TCRbeta library with unique molecular identifiers. TCRdb reprocessed the PCR reads with MiXCR, giving one entry per CDR3 protein. Of around 960,000 distinct CDR3 sequences in the sample, roughly 29% were seen once. For this clonotype: Its cognate antigen is unknown.

The V gene lost 5 bases and the J gene lost 0 bases, with 14 bases spanning the gap. Germline CDR1 is SGHTA and CDR2 is FQGNSA. This CDR3 has 15 residues. Sequences were derived from PBMCs, mostly from graft donor cells, sampled 360 days after TCRalphabeta/CD19-depleted stem cell transplant. The receptor's source is a boy under two years old who had a stem cell transplant for SCID, so the T cells may come from the graft donor. The chain couples TRBV7-2 to TRBJ2-7; D may be TRBD1 (5 bases). CDR3 in amino acids: CASSRRQLSSYEQYF. In nucleotides, the CDR3 is TGTGCCAGCAGCCGACGACAGCTTAGCTCCTACGAGCAGTACTTC.